The 29 T cell receptor beta chains listed next were all sequenced from one sample in a study of beta chain features in type 1 diabetes. As every portion of the isolated RNA was reverse transcribed, the sequencing read expressed TCRB transcripts. Assay: immunoSEQ multiplex PCR; the TCRdb copy retains only in-frame clones and omits some. Of 350,000 or so clones listed, around 20% are singletons. Sequencing was done on a sample of naive CD4+ T cells from blood. The receptors originated from a woman aged 18-29 years in good health.

The rearrangement joins TRBV5-1 to TRBJ2-7; 10 bases map to TRBD1. CDR1 SGHRS and CDR2 YFSETQ come from the germline V gene. This CDR3 contains 14 residues. V was pared by 3 bases and J by 5 bases, with 5 bases of the junction left unmatched. CDR3 sequence (DNA): TGCGCCAGCAGCTCCAGGACAGGGGGGCACGAGCAGTACTTC. Protein product: CASSSRTGGHEQYF.

This clone was seen a few times. The chain recombines TRBV7-2 with TRBJ2-5; the match to TRBD2 covers 11 bases. Germline V gives CDR1 SGHTA, CDR2 FQGNSA. This CDR3 comprises 17 residues. The junction had 12 bases not matched to a gene; V was cut back by 4 bases and J by 5 bases. The CDR3 DNA is TGTGCCAGCAGCTCCCAATATAGCGGGGGGGCTGGGGAGACCCAGTACTTC. The encoded protein is CASSSQYSGGAGETQYF.

The chain recombines TRBV7-8 with TRBJ1-1, with a tentative D call TRBD1 (5 bases). Per germline, CDR1 SGHVS and CDR2 FQNEAQ. The length of the CDR3 is 15 residues. Trimming shortened V by 2 bases and J by 1 base, and 11 bases separated the two germline ends. CDR3 sequence reads: CASSLRGGRNTEAFF. Here the CDR3 DNA reads TGTGCCAGCAGCTTAAGGGGCGGAAGGAACACTGAAGCTTTCTTT. The variable domain in full, completed from reference TRBV7-8 and TRBJ1-1, reads GAGVSQSPRYKVAKRGQDVALRCDPISGHVSLFWYQQALGQGPEFLTYFQNEAQLDKSGLPSDRFFAERPEGSVSTLKIQRTQQEDSAVYLCASSLRGGRNTEAFFGQGTRLTVV.

This clone was counted between two and nine times. CDR3 bases: TGTGCCAGCAGTTTCCAGGACAGGGTGGGCGGCTACACCTTC. Its translation is CASSFQDRVGGYTF. The V gene is TRBV28, the J gene TRBJ1-2; 8 nucleotides align to TRBD1. CDR3 length equals 14 residues. CDR1 is MDHEN, CDR2 SYDVKM, per germline. V trimming: 3 bases; J trimming: 8 bases; junction bases outside the gene matches: 8.

V is TRBV29-1 and J is TRBJ2-7, with 9 positions matching TRBD1. CDR1 is SQVTM, CDR2 ANQGSEA, per germline. Losses at the gene ends were 5 bases for V and 7 bases for J; bases not matched to a gene: 12. There are 14 residues in the CDR3. For the CDR3, the DNA is TGCAGCGTTCCCTCCGGGACAGGGACGGGAGAGCAGTACTTC. Its translation is CSVPSGTGTGEQYF.

CDR3 coding DNA: TGTGCCAGCAGCCCGGAGGGTGGAAACACCATATATTTT. Its protein is CASSPEGGNTIYF. V usage is TRBV9 and J usage is TRBJ1-3; D is unclear. In germline, CDR1 is SGDLS, CDR2 YYNGEE. The CDR3 is 13 residues long. V lost 4 bases to trimming and J lost 3 bases, with 8 bases between them.

This clone was seen a handful of times. This chain uses TRBV7-6 with TRBJ2-7; D may be TRBD2 (6 bases). This CDR3 has 15 residues. V was pared by 4 bases and J by 3 bases, with 16 bases between. Germline lookup yields CDR1 SGHVS and CDR2 FNYEAQ. The CDR3 is CASSSGPSSDYEQYF. The CDR3 DNA sequence: TGTGCCAGCAGCTCCGGCCCCTCTAGCGACTACGAGCAGTACTTC.

V gene TRBV15 combines with J gene TRBJ2-1; 7 bases line up with TRBD1. The junction had 0 bases not matched to a gene; V was cut back by 0 bases and J by 7 bases. This CDR3 region has 13 residues. Germline V CDR1 and CDR2: LNHNV, YYDKDF (reference sequence). As DNA, the CDR3 is TGTGCCACCAGCAGAGACAGGGGGAATGAGCAGTTCTTC. Translated: CATSRDRGNEQFF. Drawing the rest from reference TRBV15 and TRBJ2-1, the complete variable domain is DAMVIQNPRYQVTQFGKPVTLSCSQTLNHNVMYWYQQKSSQAPKLLFHYYDKDFNNEADTPDNFQSRRPNTSFCFLDIRSPGLGDTAMYLCATSRDRGNEQFFGPGTRLTVL.

CDR3 region: CATRQPAGGDTQYF. The CDR3 region has the DNA TGTGCCACTCGCCAGCCAGCAGGTGGGGATACGCAGTATTTT. The rearrangement joins TRBV2 to TRBJ2-3; D is undetermined. The germline CDR1 and CDR2 sequences are SNHLY and FYNNEI. This CDR3 contains 14 residues. The V end was cut by 10 bases, the J end by 6 bases, with 20 bases between.

The chain uses TRBV6-1 and TRBJ2-7; 7 positions agree with TRBD1. The CDR3 is made up of 14 amino acids. The germline V gene has CDR1 MNHNS and CDR2 SASEGT. J was trimmed by 0 bases and V by 10 bases; bases with no gene match: 9. CDR3 sequence: CAITGTANSYEQYF. CDR3 in DNA: TGTGCCATCACCGGGACAGCGAACTCCTACGAGCAGTACTTC.

This chain uses TRBV9 with TRBJ2-2; 10 bases are a match to TRBD1. Germline values: CDR1 SGDLS, CDR2 YYNGEE. This CDR3 has 14 residues. Trimming at V came to 7 bases and at J to 4 bases, leaving 4 bases not matched to a gene. CDR3 nucleotides: TGTGCCAGCTCCCGACAGGGGGCCACCGGGGAGCTGTTTTTT. It is translated as CASSRQGATGELFF.

This chain uses TRBV25-1 with TRBJ2-1; 11 bases are a match to TRBD2. There are 14 residues in the CDR3. Germline V CDR1 and CDR2: MGHDK, SYGVNS. Losses at the gene ends were 8 bases for V and 5 bases for J; bases not matched to a gene: 5. The CDR3 spells CASALAGGHNEQFF. CDR3 DNA: TGTGCCAGCGCTCTAGCGGGAGGACACAATGAGCAGTTCTTC.

The rearrangement links TRBV10-3 to TRBJ1-1, with D perhaps matching TRBD1 (6 bases). The germline gives CDR1 ENHRY, CDR2 SYGVKD. CDR3 length: 12 amino acids. Deletions cut 10 bases from V and 2 bases from J, with 11 bases between. The CDR3 protein is CATRTANTEAFF. The CDR3, as DNA: TGTGCCACCCGGACAGCCAACACTGAAGCTTTCTTT.

The V call is TRBV7-2, the J call TRBJ2-5; D may be TRBD2 (5 bases). V shed 4 bases and J shed 0 bases, with 12 bases lying between them. The CDR3 contains 15 residues. Germline V gene data show CDR1 as SGHTA and CDR2 as FQGNSA. The CDR3 loop reads CASSSQSGHQETQYF. CDR3 bases: TGTGCCAGCAGCTCCCAGAGCGGCCACCAAGAGACCCAGTACTTC.

This clone is a singleton in its sample. The V gene is TRBV5-8, the J gene TRBJ2-5, with TRBD2 matching 7 bases. V dropped 0 bases and J dropped 7; count of bases not matched to a gene: 6. The germline V gene has CDR1 SGHTS and CDR2 YDEGEE. The CDR3 is made up of 14 amino acids. The CDR3 sequence: CASSLEPGGGTQYF. CDR3 DNA sequence: TGTGCCAGCAGCTTGGAGCCCGGCGGGGGGACCCAGTACTTC.

The sample holds a few counts of this clone. CDR3: CASSLPGGEQYF. The CDR3 nucleotides are TGTGCCAGCTCATTGCCCGGGGGAGAGCAGTACTTC. The chain carries TRBV18 and TRBJ2-7, with D tentatively TRBD2 (6 bases). This CDR3 is built from 12 residues. Germline V gene lookup returns CDR1 KGHSH and CDR2 LQKENI. V was cut by 5 bases and J by 7 bases, with 12 bases left in between.

This clone was seen only a few times. The chain employs TRBV29-1 and TRBJ1-2; 8 positions match TRBD1. CDR1 and CDR2 from the germline V gene are SQVTM and ANQGSEA. Trimming cost V 7 bases and J 8 bases; bases outside gene matches: 9. CDR3 size: 12 residues. The CDR3 sequence is CSETQGAGGYTF. Written as DNA, the CDR3 is TGCAGCGAAACCCAGGGGGCAGGCGGCTACACCTTC.

This clone came up a few times. This rearrangement joins TRBV12-5 to TRBJ1-2; 10 bases match TRBD1. Germline lookup yields CDR1 LGHNT and CDR2 FRNRAP. The CDR3 consists of 14 residues. V shed 6 bases, J shed 7 bases, and the junction held 8 bases outside the gene matches. The chain's CDR3 is CASGKPGQGSGYTF. The CDR3 DNA sequence: TGTGCTAGTGGGAAGCCGGGACAGGGGAGTGGCTACACCTTC.

This clone turned up a few times. The V call is TRBV20-1, the J call TRBJ1-2, with D tentatively TRBD1 (6 bases). In germline, CDR1 is DFQATT, CDR2 SNEGSKA (reference sequence). The V end lost 4 bases, the J end lost 6 bases, and 9 bases lay between the germline ends. The CDR3 is made up of 11 amino acids. CDR3 sequence (DNA): TGCAGTGCTAACGCAGGGGATGGCTACACCTTC. This gives the protein CSANAGDGYTF.

This clone was counted a few times. The chain combines TRBV4-1 with TRBJ1-2; TRBD1 might be the D (5 bases). CDR1 MGHRA and CDR2 YSYEKL come from the germline V gene. V gave up 1 base and J gave up 5 bases, with 14 bases separating them. The CDR3 consists of 15 residues. The CDR3 coding sequence is TGCGCCAGCAGCCAAGGGATAGACAGATCTTATGGCTACACCTTC. Translation: CASSQGIDRSYGYTF.

The gene calls are TRBV7-9 and TRBJ2-5; possible D gene TRBD2, 5 bases. Trimming cost V 6 bases and J 5 bases, with 16 bases left between them. Germline CDR1 and CDR2: SEHNR and FQNEAQ (reference sequence). This CDR3 is 14 amino acids long. The DNA for the CDR3 is TGTGCCAGCAGGCGCGGGCTAGCTGGGGAGACCCAGTACTTC. Its protein is CASRRGLAGETQYF.

This clone has a handful of counts. The chain carries TRBV4-3 and TRBJ2-4; tentatively, D is TRBD1 (5 bases). The CDR3 length is 17 residues. The V end was cut by 0 bases, the J end by 0 bases, with 12 bases between. Germline CDR1 and CDR2: LGHNA and YSLEER. The CDR3 DNA reads as TGCGCCAGCAGCCAAGATCAGGGATGGGGAGCCAAAAACATTCAGTACTTC. Translating it yields CASSQDQGWGAKNIQYF.

For this clone: Other DNA sequences within the sample encode an identical CDR3. The rearrangement uses TRBV18 and TRBJ1-1; unclear D gene. The CDR3 is 13 residues long. Germline CDR1 KGHSH, CDR2 LQKENI. Trimming cost V 3 bases and J 1 base, with 6 bases left between them. The CDR3 reads CASSPEGNTEAFF. The CDR3 region has the DNA TGTGCCAGCTCACCGGAGGGGAACACTGAAGCTTTCTTT.

This rearrangement joins TRBV21-1 to TRBJ2-4; the D call TRBD1 from the table was never checked on the DNA. TRBV21-1 represents a pseudogene. There are 17 residues in the CDR3. CDR3 sequence: CASSKEGQGWAKNIQYF. The DNA for the CDR3 is TGTGCCAGCAGCAAAGAGGGACAGGGGTGGGCCAAAAACATTCAGTACTTC.

Only a few counts were recorded for this clone. The genes are TRBV27 and TRBJ1-6; D unresolved. Germline CDR1 and CDR2: MNHEY and SMNVEV (reference sequence). The CDR3 length is 14 residues. With 2 bases removed from V and 8 bases from J, the gap between germline ends came to 10 bases. In DNA form, the CDR3 reads TGTGCCAGCAGTTTAGGTTGGAGTTATTCACCCCTCCACTTT. Translation: CASSLGWSYSPLHF.

This clone was detected only a few times. This rearrangement joins TRBV7-9 to TRBJ2-7, with no clear D. This CDR3 comprises 13 residues. CDR1 SEHNR and CDR2 FQNEAQ come from the germline V gene (reference sequence). V lost 3 bases and J 3 bases, leaving 9 bases between the germline ends. The CDR3 coding sequence is TGTGCCAGCAGCTTGGCAGTAAGCTACGAGCAGTACTTC. This translates into CASSLAVSYEQYF.

This clone was counted between two and nine times. The chain carries TRBV4-2 and TRBJ1-1; D remains unclear. V was cut by 4 bases and J by 5 bases, with 11 bases left in between. Germline CDR1 is LGHNA and CDR2 is YNFKEQ. The CDR3 contains 13 residues. The CDR3 DNA is TGTGCCAGCAGCCGAGCGGGGAGTACTGAAGCTTTCTTT. Translated: CASSRAGSTEAFF.

This clone showed up just a few times. The J gene is TRBJ2-1, the V gene TRBV29-1; 8 nucleotides match TRBD2. The CDR3 extends over 16 amino acids. The germline gives CDR1 SQVTM, CDR2 ANQGSEA. The junction had 12 bases not matched to a gene; V was cut back by 1 base and J by 7 bases. The CDR3 sequence: CSVEVRAGEGGNEQFF. CDR3 sequence (DNA): TGCAGCGTTGAAGTTCGAGCGGGAGAAGGTGGGAATGAGCAGTTCTTC.

The gene calls are TRBV6-1 and TRBJ1-5; D not certain. The germline gives CDR1 MNHNS, CDR2 SASEGT. The CDR3 covers 13 residues. Deletions cut 1 base from V and 5 bases from J, with 6 bases between. In DNA form, the CDR3 reads TGTGCCAGCAGTGAAGAGGGAGATCAGCCCCAGCATTTT. Amino acids: CASSEEGDQPQHF.